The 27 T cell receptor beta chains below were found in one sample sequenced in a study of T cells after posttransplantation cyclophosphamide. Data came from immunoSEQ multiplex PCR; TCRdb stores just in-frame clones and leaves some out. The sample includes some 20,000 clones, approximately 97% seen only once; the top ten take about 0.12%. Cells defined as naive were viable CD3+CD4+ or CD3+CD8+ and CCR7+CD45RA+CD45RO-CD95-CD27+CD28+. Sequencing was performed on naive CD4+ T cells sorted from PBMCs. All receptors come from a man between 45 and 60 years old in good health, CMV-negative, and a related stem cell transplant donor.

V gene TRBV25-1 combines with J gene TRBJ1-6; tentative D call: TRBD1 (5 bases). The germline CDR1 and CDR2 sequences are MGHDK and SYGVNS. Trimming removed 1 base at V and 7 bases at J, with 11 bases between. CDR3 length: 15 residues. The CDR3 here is CASSEFETENSPLHF. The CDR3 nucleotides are TGTGCCAGCAGTGAATTCGAGACAGAGAATTCACCCCTCCACTTT.

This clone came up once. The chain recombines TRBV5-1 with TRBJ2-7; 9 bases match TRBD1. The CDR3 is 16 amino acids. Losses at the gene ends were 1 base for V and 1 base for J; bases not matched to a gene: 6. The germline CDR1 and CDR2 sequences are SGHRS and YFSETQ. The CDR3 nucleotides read TGCGCCAGCAGCTTGAGTGTACAGGGGGCTTCCTACGAGCAGTACTTC. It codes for CASSLSVQGASYEQYF.

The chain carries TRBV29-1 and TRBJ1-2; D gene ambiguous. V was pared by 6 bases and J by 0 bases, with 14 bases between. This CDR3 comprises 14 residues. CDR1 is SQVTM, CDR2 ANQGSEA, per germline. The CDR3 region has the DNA TGCAGCGTGAAACGGGTCTTAGCTAACTATGGCTACACCTTC. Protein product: CSVKRVLANYGYTF.

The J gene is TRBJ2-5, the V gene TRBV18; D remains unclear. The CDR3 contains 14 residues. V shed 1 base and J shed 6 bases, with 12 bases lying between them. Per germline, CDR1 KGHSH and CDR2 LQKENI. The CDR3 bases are TGTGCCAGCTCACCACTGCGGTCCCAGAAGACCCAGTACTTC. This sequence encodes CASSPLRSQKTQYF.

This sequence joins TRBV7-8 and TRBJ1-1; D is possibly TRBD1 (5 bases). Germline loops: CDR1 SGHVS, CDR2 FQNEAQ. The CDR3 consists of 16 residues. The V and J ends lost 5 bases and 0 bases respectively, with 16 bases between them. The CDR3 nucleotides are TGTGCCAGCAGCCCCCAGGGTCTCGGCATGAACACTGAAGCTTTCTTT. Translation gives CASSPQGLGMNTEAFF.

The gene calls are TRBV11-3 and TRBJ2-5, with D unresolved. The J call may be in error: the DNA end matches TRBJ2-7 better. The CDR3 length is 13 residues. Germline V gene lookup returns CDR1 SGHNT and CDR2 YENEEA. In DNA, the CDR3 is TGTGCCAGCAGCTCGAGTTGGAACTACGAGCAGTACTTC. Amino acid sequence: CASSSSWNYEQYF.

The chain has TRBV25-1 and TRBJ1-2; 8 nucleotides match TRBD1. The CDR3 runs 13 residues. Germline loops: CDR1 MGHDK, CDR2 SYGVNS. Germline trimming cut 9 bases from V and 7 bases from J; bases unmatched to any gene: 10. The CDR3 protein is CASKRGQGSGYTF. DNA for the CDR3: TGTGCCAGTAAACGCGGACAGGGCTCTGGCTACACCTTC.

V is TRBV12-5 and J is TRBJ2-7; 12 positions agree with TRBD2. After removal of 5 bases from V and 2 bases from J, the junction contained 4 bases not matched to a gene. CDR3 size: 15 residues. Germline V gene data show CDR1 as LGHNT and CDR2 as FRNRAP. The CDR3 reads CASGLGLAGPYEQYF. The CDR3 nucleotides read TGTGCTAGTGGTCTCGGACTAGCGGGACCCTACGAGCAGTACTTC. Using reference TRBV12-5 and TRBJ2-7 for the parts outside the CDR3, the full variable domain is DARVTQTPRHKVTEMGQEVTMRCQPILGHNTVFWYRQTMMQGLELLAYFRNRAPLDDSGMPKDRFSAEMPDATLATLKIQPSEPRDSAVYFCASGLGLAGPYEQYFGPGTRLTVT.

CDR3: CAIRPGTVDGTDTQYF. The CDR3 DNA reads as TGTGCCATCAGACCAGGGACAGTCGATGGCACAGATACGCAGTATTTT. The chain joins TRBV10-3 to TRBJ2-3; 7 bases are shared with TRBD1. The germline gives CDR1 ENHRY, CDR2 SYGVKD. The CDR3 has 16 amino acids. With V trimmed by 6 bases and J by 1 base, 10 bases remained unmatched.

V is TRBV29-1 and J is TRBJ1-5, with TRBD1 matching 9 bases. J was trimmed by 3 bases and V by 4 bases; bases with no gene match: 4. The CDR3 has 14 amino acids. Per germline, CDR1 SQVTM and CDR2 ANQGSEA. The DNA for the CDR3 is TGCAGCGTTGTGACAGGGGGTAACAATCAGCCCCAGCATTTT. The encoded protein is CSVVTGGNNQPQHF.

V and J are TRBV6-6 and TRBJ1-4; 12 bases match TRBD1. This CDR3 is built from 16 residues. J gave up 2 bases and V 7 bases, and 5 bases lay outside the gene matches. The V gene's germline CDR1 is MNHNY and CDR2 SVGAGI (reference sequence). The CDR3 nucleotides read TGTGCCAGCATTCGGGGACAGGGGGCGACTAATGAAAAACTGTTTTTT. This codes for CASIRGQGATNEKLFF.

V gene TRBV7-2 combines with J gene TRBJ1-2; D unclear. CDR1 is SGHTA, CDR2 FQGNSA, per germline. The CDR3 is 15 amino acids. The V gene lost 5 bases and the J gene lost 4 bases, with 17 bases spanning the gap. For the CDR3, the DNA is TGTGCCAGCAGCCCGGGCGGGCTACGGGGCTATGGCTACACCTTC. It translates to CASSPGGLRGYGYTF.

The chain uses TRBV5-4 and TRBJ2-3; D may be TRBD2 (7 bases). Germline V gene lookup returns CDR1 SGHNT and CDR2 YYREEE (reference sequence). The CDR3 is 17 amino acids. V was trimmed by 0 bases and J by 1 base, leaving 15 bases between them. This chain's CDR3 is CASSLAGGGGGTDTQYF. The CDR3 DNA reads TGTGCCAGCAGCTTGGCCGGCGGGGGCGGAGGCACAGATACGCAGTATTTT.

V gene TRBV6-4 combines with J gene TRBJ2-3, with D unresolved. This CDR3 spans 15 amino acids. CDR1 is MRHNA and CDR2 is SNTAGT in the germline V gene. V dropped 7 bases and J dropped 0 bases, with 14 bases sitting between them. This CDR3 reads CASKPVGVSTDTQYF. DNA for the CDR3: TGTGCCAGCAAACCCGTCGGAGTTAGCACAGATACGCAGTATTTT.

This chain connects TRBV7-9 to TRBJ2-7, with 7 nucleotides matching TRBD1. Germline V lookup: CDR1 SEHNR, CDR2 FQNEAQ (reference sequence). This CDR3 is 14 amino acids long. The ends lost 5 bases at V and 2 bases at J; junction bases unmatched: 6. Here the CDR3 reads CASSPRGGPYEQYF. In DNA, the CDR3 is TGTGCCAGCAGCCCGAGAGGGGGCCCCTACGAGCAGTACTTC.

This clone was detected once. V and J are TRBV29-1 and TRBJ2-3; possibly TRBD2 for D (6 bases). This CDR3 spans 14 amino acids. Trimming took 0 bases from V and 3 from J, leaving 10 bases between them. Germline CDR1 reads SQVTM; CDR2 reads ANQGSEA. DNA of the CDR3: TGCAGCGTTGAAGATACTAGCCGAACAGATACGCAGTATTTT. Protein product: CSVEDTSRTDTQYF.

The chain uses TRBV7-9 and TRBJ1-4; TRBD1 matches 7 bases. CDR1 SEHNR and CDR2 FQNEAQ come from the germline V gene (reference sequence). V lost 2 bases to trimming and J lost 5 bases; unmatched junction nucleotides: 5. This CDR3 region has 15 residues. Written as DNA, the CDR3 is TGTGCCAGCAGCTTAACGACAGGGCAGAATGAAAAACTGTTTTTT. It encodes CASSLTTGQNEKLFF. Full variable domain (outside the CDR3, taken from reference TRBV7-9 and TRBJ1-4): DTGVSQNPRHKITKRGQNVTFRCDPISEHNRLYWYRQTLGQGPEFLTYFQNEAQLEKSRLLSDRFSAERPKGSFSTLEIQRTEQGDSAMYLCASSLTTGQNEKLFFGSGTQLSVL.

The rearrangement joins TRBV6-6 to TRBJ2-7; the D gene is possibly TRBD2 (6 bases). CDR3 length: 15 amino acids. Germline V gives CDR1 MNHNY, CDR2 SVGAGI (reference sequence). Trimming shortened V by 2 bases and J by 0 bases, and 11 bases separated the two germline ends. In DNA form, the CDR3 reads TGTGCCAGCAGTTACGCTACGGGACTCTCCTACGAGCAGTACTTC. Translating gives CASSYATGLSYEQYF.

CDR3 amino acids: CASSYSYSFGANVLTF. CDR3 nucleotide sequence: TGTGCCAGCAGTTACTCCTACAGCTTCGGGGCCAACGTCCTGACTTTC. V is TRBV6-5 and J is TRBJ2-6; D remains ambiguous. With 0 bases removed from V and 4 bases from J, the gap between germline ends came to 10 bases. Germline lookup yields CDR1 MNHEY and CDR2 SVGAGI. The CDR3 contains 16 residues.

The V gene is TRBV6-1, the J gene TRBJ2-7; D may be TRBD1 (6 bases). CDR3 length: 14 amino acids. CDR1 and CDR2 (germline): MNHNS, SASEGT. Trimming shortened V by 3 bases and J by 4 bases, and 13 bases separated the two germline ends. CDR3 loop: CASSDDRIVYEQYF. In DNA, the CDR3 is TGTGCCAGCAGTGACGACAGGATCGTATACGAGCAGTACTTC.

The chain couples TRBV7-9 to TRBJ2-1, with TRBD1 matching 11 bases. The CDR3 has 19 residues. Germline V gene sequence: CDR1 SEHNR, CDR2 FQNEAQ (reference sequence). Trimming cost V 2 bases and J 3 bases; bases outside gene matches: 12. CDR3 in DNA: TGTGCCAGCAGCTTAAAGACCCCGGGACAGGGGGAAGTCTACAATGAGCAGTTCTTC. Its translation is CASSLKTPGQGEVYNEQFF.

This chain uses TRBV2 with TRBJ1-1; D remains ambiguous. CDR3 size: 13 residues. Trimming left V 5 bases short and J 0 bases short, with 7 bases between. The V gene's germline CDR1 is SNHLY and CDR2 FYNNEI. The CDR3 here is CASSPYLNTEAFF. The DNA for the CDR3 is TGTGCCAGCAGTCCTTATTTGAACACTGAAGCTTTCTTT.

CDR3 in DNA: TGTGCCAGCAGCATTACAGGGGCCACCTACGAGCAGTACTTC. As protein: CASSITGATYEQYF. This chain connects TRBV5-6 to TRBJ2-7; 7 nucleotides line up with TRBD1. This CDR3 is 14 amino acids long. The germline CDR1 and CDR2 sequences are SGHDT and YYEEEE. With 4 bases clipped from V and 2 bases from J, the junction kept 6 bases outside the gene matches.

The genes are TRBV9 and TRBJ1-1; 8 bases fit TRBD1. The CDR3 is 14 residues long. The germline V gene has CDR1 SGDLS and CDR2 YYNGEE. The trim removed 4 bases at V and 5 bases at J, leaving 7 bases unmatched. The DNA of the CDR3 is TGTGCCAGCAGCCCCCGACAGGGGCCGACTGAAGCTTTCTTT. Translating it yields CASSPRQGPTEAFF.

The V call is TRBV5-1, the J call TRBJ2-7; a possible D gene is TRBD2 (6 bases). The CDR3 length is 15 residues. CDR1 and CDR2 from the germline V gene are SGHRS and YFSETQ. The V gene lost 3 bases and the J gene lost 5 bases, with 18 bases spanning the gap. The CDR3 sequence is CASSWVTGGENEQYF. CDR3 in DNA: TGCGCCAGCAGCTGGGTCACGGGCGGGGAGAACGAGCAGTACTTC.

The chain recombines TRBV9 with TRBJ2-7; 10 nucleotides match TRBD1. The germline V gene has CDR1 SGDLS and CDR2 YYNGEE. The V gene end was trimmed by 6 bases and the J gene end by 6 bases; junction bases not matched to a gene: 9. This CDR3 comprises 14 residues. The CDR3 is CASNGGDRGTEQYF. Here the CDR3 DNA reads TGTGCCAGCAACGGTGGGGACAGGGGTACCGAGCAGTACTTC.

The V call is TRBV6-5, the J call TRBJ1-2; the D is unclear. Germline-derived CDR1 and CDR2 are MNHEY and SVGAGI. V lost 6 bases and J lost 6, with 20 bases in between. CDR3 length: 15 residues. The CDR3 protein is CASSPRVREGNGYTF. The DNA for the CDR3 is TGTGCCAGCAGCCCCAGAGTCCGGGAGGGAAATGGCTACACCTTC.